This TCR beta chain emerged from a study of blood T cell repertoires in COVID-19. Across the study: The United States, Italy and Spain provided the acute and convalescent COVID-19 samples. PBMCs, B-cell-depleted T cells, or T cells provided the cDNA or gDNA that made up the material.

Sequencing was performed with immunoSEQ multiplex PCR; in TCRdb, only in-frame clones are kept and a portion is missing. Of about 230,000 clones in the sample, over 65% are singletons; the top ten hold just over 2.5%. This CDR3 region has 15 residues. Germline assignment: CDR1 MNHNS and CDR2 SASEGT. Between the trimmed V and J ends, which lost 3 bases and 1 base, there was a span of 9 bases. The receptor comes from a woman in her 70s with active or convalescent COVID-19. Source material: peripheral blood. The chain employs TRBV6-1 and TRBJ2-2, with a possible D match to TRBD2 (6 bases). CDR3 loop: CASSEERVNTGELFF. In DNA, the CDR3 is TGTGCCAGCAGTGAGGAGCGGGTGAACACCGGGGAGCTGTTTTTT.